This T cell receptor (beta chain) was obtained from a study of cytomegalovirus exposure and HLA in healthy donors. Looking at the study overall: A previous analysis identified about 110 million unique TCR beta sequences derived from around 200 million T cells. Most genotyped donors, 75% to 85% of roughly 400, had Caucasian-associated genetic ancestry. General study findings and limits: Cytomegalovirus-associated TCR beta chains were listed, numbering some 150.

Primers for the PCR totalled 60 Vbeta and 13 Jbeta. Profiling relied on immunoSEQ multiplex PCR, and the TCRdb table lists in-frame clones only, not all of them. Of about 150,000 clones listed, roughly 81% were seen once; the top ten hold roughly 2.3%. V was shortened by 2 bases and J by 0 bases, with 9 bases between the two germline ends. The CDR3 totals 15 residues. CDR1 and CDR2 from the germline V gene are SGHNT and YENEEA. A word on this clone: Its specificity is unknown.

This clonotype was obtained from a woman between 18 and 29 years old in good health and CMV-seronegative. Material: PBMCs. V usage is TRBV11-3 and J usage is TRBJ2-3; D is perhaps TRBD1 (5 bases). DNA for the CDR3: TGTGCCAGCAGCTTACAGGGCGACAGCACAGATACGCAGTATTTT. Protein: CASSLQGDSTDTQYF.